The 8 T cell receptor beta chains below come from one sample, sequenced in a study of OX40 agonist ivuxolimab in advanced cancers. Libraries were prepared by immunoSEQ multiplex PCR; TCRdb keeps only in-frame clonotypes and omits some of them. The sample lists some 75,000 clones; about 88% were seen once. Sequenced material: CD4+ or CD8+ T cells sorted from blood, taken in a trial of the OX40 agonist ivuxolimab. The receptor set was obtained from an adult with an advanced solid tumor such as melanoma, head and neck, liver or kidney cancer.

This chain uses TRBV21-1 with TRBJ2-1; the DNA was not used to check the table's D call, TRBD1. TRBV21-1 represents a pseudogene. This CDR3 region has 16 residues. In DNA, the CDR3 is TGTGCCAGCAGCAAGCTGGACAGGGTAGCATACTGTGAGCAGTTCTTC. This encodes CASSKLDRVAYCEQFF.

J is TRBJ2-2 and V is TRBV4-1; 7 bases line up with TRBD1. CDR3 length: 18 amino acids. Unmatched junction bases numbered 12, after V lost 4 bases and J lost 1 base. CDR1 is MGHRA and CDR2 is YSYEKL in the germline V gene. The CDR3 sequence: CASSPNLPRTGNTGELFF. DNA of the CDR3: TGCGCCAGCAGCCCCAATTTACCCCGGACAGGGAACACCGGGGAGCTGTTTTTT.

The chain links TRBV7-2 to TRBJ2-6; D is unclear. Germline values: CDR1 SGHTA, CDR2 FQGNSA. This CDR3 region has 15 residues. V was pared by 5 bases and J by 0 bases, with 8 bases between. This chain's CDR3 is CASSLRDSGANVLTF. In nucleotides, the CDR3 is TGTGCCAGCAGCCTTAGGGACTCTGGGGCCAACGTCCTGACTTTC.

V usage is TRBV5-4 and J usage is TRBJ1-2, with D uncertain. Germline lookup yields CDR1 SGHNT and CDR2 YYREEE (reference sequence). The V end was cut by 2 bases, the J end by 7 bases, with 15 bases between. The CDR3 loop spans 14 amino acids. DNA of the CDR3: TGTGCCAGCAGCTTAGGGAGGGTGGAGACTGGCTACACCTTC. Its translation is CASSLGRVETGYTF.

CDR3 protein: CASSSPGLAGEKLFF. Written as DNA, the CDR3 is TGTGCCAGCAGCTCGCCGGGGTTAGCGGGGGAAAAACTGTTTTTT. The chain joins TRBV7-9 to TRBJ1-4; D is uncertain. The CDR3 totals 15 residues. V gave up 4 bases and J gave up 8 bases, with 17 bases separating them. Germline CDR1 SEHNR, CDR2 FQNEAQ (reference sequence).

The CDR3 DNA is TGTGCCAGCAGAACAGGGGTCGACTACGAGCAGTACTTC. Protein product: CASRTGVDYEQYF. The V call is TRBV28, the J call TRBJ2-7, with 7 bases matching TRBD1. Germline CDR1 is MDHEN and CDR2 is SYDVKM. The CDR3 loop spans 13 amino acids. V shed 6 bases and J 3 bases; nucleotides not matched to a gene: 5.

This sequence joins TRBV6-1 and TRBJ1-5; the D is unclear. Germline V gene data show CDR1 as MNHNS and CDR2 as SASEGT. Trimming shortened V by 8 bases and J by 0 bases, and 8 bases separated the two germline ends. The CDR3 runs 13 residues. This CDR3 is CASQADSNQPQHF. The CDR3 DNA sequence: TGTGCCAGCCAAGCAGATAGCAATCAGCCCCAGCATTTT.

The chain is built from TRBV18 and TRBJ1-5; no reliable D call. The CDR3 length is 15 residues. Germline V gene lookup returns CDR1 KGHSH and CDR2 LQKENI. V gave up 2 bases and J gave up 0 bases, with 8 bases separating them. The CDR3: CASSPGTSSNQPQHF. DNA for the CDR3: TGTGCCAGCTCACCAGGCACGTCTAGCAATCAGCCCCAGCATTTT.